One sample yielded the 20 T cell receptor beta chains listed below, sequenced in a study of breast tumors, draining lymph nodes, adjacent tissues. TCRdb passed the multiplex PCR reads through MiXCR, listing each CDR3 protein once. The sample carries roughly 13,000 distinct CDR3 sequences, 50% to 70% recorded once. Sequencing input: tumor-adjacent breast tissue. The receptors shown here come from a female donor with breast cancer. Some clones in this sample may be carry-over from other donors' samples.

This clonotype was detected only a few times. J is TRBJ2-7 and V is TRBV10-3, with TRBD2 identical over 11 bases. V lost 10 bases and J lost 5; bases outside the gene matches: 7. The CDR3 is 13 residues long. The germline V gene has CDR1 ENHRY and CDR2 SYGVKD. The CDR3 sequence is CATTGTSGNEQYF. The CDR3 DNA follows: TGTGCCACCACCGGGACTAGCGGAAACGAGCAGTACTTC.

The rearrangement links TRBV29-1 to TRBJ2-7; D is perhaps TRBD1 or TRBD2 (6 bases each). The CDR3 length is 13 residues. Trimming took 3 bases from V and 2 from J, leaving 11 bases between them. Germline assignment: CDR1 SQVTM and CDR2 ANQGSEA. The CDR3 bases are TGCAGCGTTGACGGCCGGGGGCCCTACGAGCAGTACTTC. Encoded protein: CSVDGRGPYEQYF.

This chain uses TRBV10-3 with TRBJ2-5; D is unclear. There are 13 residues in the CDR3. V gave up 0 bases and J gave up 5 bases, with 7 bases separating them. Germline V gene lookup returns CDR1 ENHRY and CDR2 SYGVKD. The CDR3 bases are TGTGCCATCAGTGAGTCGGAGAGCGAGACCCAGTACTTC. This translates into CAISESESETQYF.

The V gene is TRBV7-3, the J gene TRBJ2-1; 9 nucleotides align to TRBD2. The junction had 4 bases not matched to a gene; V was cut back by 8 bases and J by 5 bases. Germline V CDR1 and CDR2: SGHTA, FQGTGA. This CDR3 has 13 residues. CDR3 protein: CASRASGDNEQFF. In DNA form, the CDR3 reads TGTGCCAGCCGGGCTAGCGGGGACAATGAGCAGTTCTTC.

The rearrangement links TRBV12-3 or TRBV12-4 to TRBJ1-2, with D possibly matching TRBD1 (5 bases). Trimming pared 3 bases from V and 4 bases from J, leaving 12 bases between. The CDR3 runs to 14 residues. CDR3 in amino acids: CASSFARGSYGYTF. In DNA, the CDR3 is TGTGCCAGCAGTTTCGCCCGGGGGAGCTATGGCTACACCTTC.

Only a few counts were recorded for this clonotype. The rearrangement uses TRBV4-1 and TRBJ1-2; maybe TRBD1 (5 bases). This CDR3 has 15 amino acids. Germline V CDR1 and CDR2: MGHRA, YSYEKL. V lost 3 bases and J lost 0, with 11 bases in between. CDR3 protein: CASSQQTEANYGYTF. The CDR3 DNA reads as TGCGCCAGCAGCCAGCAGACAGAAGCTAACTATGGCTACACCTTC.

The chain links TRBV10-3 to TRBJ2-3, with a tentative D call TRBD2 (5 bases). The V end was cut by 10 bases, the J end by 0 bases, with 8 bases between. The CDR3 sequence is 12 residues long. The V gene's germline CDR1 is ENHRY and CDR2 SYGVKD. In DNA form, the CDR3 reads TGTGCCACGAGAGGGAGCACAGATACGCAGTATTTT. Protein product: CATRGSTDTQYF.

This clonotype is classed as medium-sized (0.01 to 0.1%). This chain uses TRBV15 with TRBJ2-1; 13 nucleotides match TRBD2. The V gene end was trimmed by 5 bases and the J gene end by 9 bases; junction bases not matched to a gene: 10. The germline gives CDR1 LNHNV, CDR2 YYDKDF (reference sequence). This CDR3 is 16 amino acids long. The CDR3 sequence is CATSGLLAGGGGEQFF. CDR3 DNA: TGTGCCACCAGCGGACTACTAGCGGGGGGGGGTGGTGAGCAGTTCTTC. Full variable domain (missing parts from reference TRBV15 and TRBJ2-1): DAMVIQNPRYQVTQFGKPVTLSCSQTLNHNVMYWYQQKSSQAPKLLFHYYDKDFNNEADTPDNFQSRRPNTSFCFLDIRSPGLGDTAMYLCATSGLLAGGGGEQFFGPGTRLTVL.

This clonotype was detected only a few times. The chain is built from TRBV7-8 and TRBJ2-2; no definite D call. Germline V gene data show CDR1 as SGHVS and CDR2 as FQNEAQ. This CDR3 spans 12 amino acids. The V gene lost 1 base and the J gene lost 7 bases, with 4 bases spanning the gap. CDR3: CASSLDLGELFF. In DNA, the CDR3 is TGTGCCAGCAGCTTAGACCTCGGGGAGCTGTTTTTT.

The V call is TRBV19, the J call TRBJ1-1; no clear D gene. Germline V lookup: CDR1 LNHDA, CDR2 SQIVND (reference sequence). The CDR3 loop spans 12 amino acids. Trimming removed 8 bases at V and 2 bases at J, with 9 bases between. The CDR3 is CASSISNTEAFF. The CDR3 DNA is TGTGCCAGTTCAATATCAAACACTGAAGCTTTCTTT.

This clonotype appeared a single time. The rearrangement uses TRBV20-1 and TRBJ2-7; D possibly corresponds to TRBD1 (5 bases). There are 11 residues in the CDR3. V lost 6 bases and J lost 7, with 13 bases in between. Germline values: CDR1 DFQATT, CDR2 SNEGSKA (reference sequence). The CDR3 sequence is CSADSVAEQYF. CDR3 DNA: TGCAGTGCCGACAGTGTCGCAGAGCAGTACTTC.

As concerns this clonotype: A clone one base away is much larger, so this may be a read error. The V gene is TRBV20-1, the J gene TRBJ1-1, with D uncertain. Germline values: CDR1 DFQATT, CDR2 SNEGSKA (reference sequence). This CDR3 has 15 residues. V dropped 1 base and J dropped 1 base, with 13 bases sitting between them. The DNA for the CDR3 is TGCAGTGCTAGAGTTTACTTGGAGCCGAACACTGAAGCTTTCTTT. Its protein is CSARVYLEPNTEAFF.

This clonotype is termed medium-sized (0.01 to 0.1%). The chain couples TRBV4-2 to TRBJ2-3; D uncertain. V gave up 0 bases and J gave up 3 bases, with 13 bases separating them. The germline CDR1 and CDR2 sequences are LGHNA and YNFKEQ. The CDR3 loop spans 16 amino acids. This chain's CDR3 is CASSQEGKPRTDTQYF. CDR3 sequence (DNA): TGTGCCAGCAGCCAAGAGGGCAAACCCCGAACAGATACGCAGTATTTT.

This clonotype has just a few counts. The chain has TRBV7-9 and TRBJ1-4, with unresolved D. The CDR3 is made up of 15 amino acids. Germline loops: CDR1 SEHNR, CDR2 FQNEAQ (reference sequence). Trimming cost V 1 base and J 5 bases, with 11 bases left between them. CDR3 protein: CASSLESKLNEKLFF. The CDR3 DNA reads as TGTGCCAGCAGCTTAGAATCCAAGCTAAATGAAAAACTGTTTTTT. The whole variable domain, filled in from reference TRBV7-9 and TRBJ1-4, reads DTGVSQNPRHKITKRGQNVTFRCDPISEHNRLYWYRQTLGQGPEFLTYFQNEAQLEKSRLLSDRFSAERPKGSFSTLEIQRTEQGDSAMYLCASSLESKLNEKLFFGSGTQLSVL.

In its sample, this clonotype ranks as large. The chain carries TRBV5-1 and TRBJ2-7, with D unresolved. This CDR3 has 14 amino acids. The V end was cut by 7 bases, the J end by 4 bases, with 18 bases between. Germline CDR1 reads SGHRS; CDR2 reads YFSETQ. The DNA for the CDR3 is TGCGCCAGCGCTTACCGCGAACCGTCTTACGAGCAGTACTTC. Protein: CASAYREPSYEQYF.

This clonotype came up once. The chain couples TRBV10-3 to TRBJ1-2; perhaps TRBD1 as D (5 bases). Trimming shortened V by 7 bases and J by 2 bases, and 11 bases separated the two germline ends. The germline V gene encodes CDR1 ENHRY and CDR2 SYGVKD. This CDR3 spans 13 amino acids. CDR3 bases: TGTGCCATCACTAGAGGGGCCAACTATGGCTACACCTTC. This sequence encodes CAITRGANYGYTF.

The J gene is TRBJ1-1, the V gene TRBV7-6, with no clear D. The CDR3 is 17 residues long. CDR1 and CDR2 (germline): SGHVS, FNYEAQ. V shed 1 base and J shed 4 bases, with 19 bases lying between them. The CDR3 DNA sequence: TGTGCCAGCAGCTTAGACCCGATCGGGCAGTCTAGCACTGAAGCTTTCTTT. It translates to CASSLDPIGQSSTEAFF.

This chain links TRBV29-1 with TRBJ2-7, with TRBD1 matching over 10 bases. Germline V gene sequence: CDR1 SQVTM, CDR2 ANQGSEA. The CDR3 loop spans 13 amino acids. The J segment lost 2 bases and the V segment lost 7 bases, leaving 5 bases of the junction unmatched. The CDR3 sequence is CSGTGGDAYEQYF. The CDR3 region has the DNA TGCAGCGGGACAGGGGGTGACGCCTACGAGCAGTACTTC.

V gene TRBV20-1 combines with J gene TRBJ1-1; D is undetermined. Germline lookup yields CDR1 DFQATT and CDR2 SNEGSKA (reference sequence). The CDR3 totals 12 residues. V lost 5 bases, J lost 0 bases, and 7 bases lay in between. CDR3 nucleotide sequence: TGCAGTGCTGTTTACATGAACACTGAAGCTTTCTTT. Translation: CSAVYMNTEAFF.

This clonotype was counted ten times or more. V and J are TRBV11-3 and TRBJ2-2; 7 bases align to TRBD2. The CDR3 sequence is 16 residues long. Germline-derived CDR1 and CDR2 are SGHNT and YENEEA. V gave up 5 bases and J gave up 5 bases; unmatched junction bases: 11. This chain's CDR3 is CASSASLAETTGELFF. CDR3 DNA sequence: TGTGCCAGCAGCGCAAGCCTAGCGGAGACAACCGGGGAGCTGTTTTTT.